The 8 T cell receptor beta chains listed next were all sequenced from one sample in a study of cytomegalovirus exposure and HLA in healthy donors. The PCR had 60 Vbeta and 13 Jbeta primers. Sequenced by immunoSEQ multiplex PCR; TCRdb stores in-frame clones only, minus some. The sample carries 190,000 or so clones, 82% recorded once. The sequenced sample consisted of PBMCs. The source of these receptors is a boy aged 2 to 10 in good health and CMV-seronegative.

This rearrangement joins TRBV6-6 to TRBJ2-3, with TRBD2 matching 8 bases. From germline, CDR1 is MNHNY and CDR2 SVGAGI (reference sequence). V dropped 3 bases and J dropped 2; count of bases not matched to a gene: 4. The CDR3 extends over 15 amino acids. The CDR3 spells CASSYLAGDTDTQYF. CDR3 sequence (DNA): TGTGCCAGCAGTTATCTAGCGGGTGACACAGATACGCAGTATTTT.

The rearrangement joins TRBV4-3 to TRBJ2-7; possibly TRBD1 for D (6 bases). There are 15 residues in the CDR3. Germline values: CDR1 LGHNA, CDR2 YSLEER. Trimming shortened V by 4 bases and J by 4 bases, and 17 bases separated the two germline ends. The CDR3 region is CASSPTMDSFYEQYF. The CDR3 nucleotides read TGCGCCAGCAGCCCAACGATGGACAGCTTTTACGAGCAGTACTTC.

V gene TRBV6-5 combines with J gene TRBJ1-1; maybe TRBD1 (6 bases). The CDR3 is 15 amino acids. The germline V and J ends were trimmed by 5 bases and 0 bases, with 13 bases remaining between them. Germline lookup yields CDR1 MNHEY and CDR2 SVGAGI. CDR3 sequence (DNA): TGTGCCAGCAGTGGCTACAGGGATATGAACACTGAAGCTTTCTTT. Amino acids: CASSGYRDMNTEAFF.

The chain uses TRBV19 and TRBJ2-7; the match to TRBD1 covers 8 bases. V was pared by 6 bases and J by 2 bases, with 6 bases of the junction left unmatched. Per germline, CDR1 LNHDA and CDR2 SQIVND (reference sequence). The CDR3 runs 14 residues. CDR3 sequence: CASRGTGGPYEQYF. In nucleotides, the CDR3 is TGTGCCAGTAGGGGGACAGGCGGACCCTACGAGCAGTACTTC.

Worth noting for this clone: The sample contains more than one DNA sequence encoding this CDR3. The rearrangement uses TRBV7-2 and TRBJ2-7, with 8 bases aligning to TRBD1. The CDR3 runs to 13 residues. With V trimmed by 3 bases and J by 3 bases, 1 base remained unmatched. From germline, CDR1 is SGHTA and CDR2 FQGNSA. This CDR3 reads CASSLGQVYEQYF. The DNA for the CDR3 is TGTGCCAGCAGCTTGGGACAGGTCTACGAGCAGTACTTC.

CDR3 sequence (DNA): TGTGCCAGCAGTATCGCAGGGGTAGCGAGAAACATTCAGTACTTC. This translates into CASSIAGVARNIQYF. The chain joins TRBV11-2 to TRBJ2-4; TRBD1 is a possible D gene (6 bases). This CDR3 spans 15 amino acids. Germline V lookup: CDR1 SGHAT, CDR2 FQNNGV. Trimming removed 6 bases at V and 6 bases at J, with 18 bases between. Complete variable domain (other parts from reference TRBV11-2 and TRBJ2-4): EAGVAQSPRYKIIEKRQSVAFWCNPISGHATLYWYQQILGQGPKLLIQFQNNGVVDDSQLPKDRFSAERLKGVDSTLKIQPAKLEDSAVYLCASSIAGVARNIQYFGAGTRLSVL.

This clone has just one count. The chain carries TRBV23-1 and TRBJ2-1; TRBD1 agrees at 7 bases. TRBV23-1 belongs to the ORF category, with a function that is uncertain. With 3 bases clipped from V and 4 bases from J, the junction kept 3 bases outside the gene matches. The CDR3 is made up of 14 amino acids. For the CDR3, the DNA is TGCGCCAGCAGTCAGGGACAGCCTTACAATGAGCAGTTCTTC. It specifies CASSQGQPYNEQFF.

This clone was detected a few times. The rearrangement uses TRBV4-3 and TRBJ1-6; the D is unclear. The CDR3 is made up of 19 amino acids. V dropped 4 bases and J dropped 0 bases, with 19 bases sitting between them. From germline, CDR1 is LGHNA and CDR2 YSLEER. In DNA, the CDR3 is TGCGCCAGCAGCCCGGTAGCTATGATAGGGAGCTCCTATAATTCACCCCTCCACTTT. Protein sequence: CASSPVAMIGSSYNSPLHF.